Following are 26 T cell receptor beta chains from one sample sequenced in a study of T-cell reconstitution after alpha-beta-depleted transplantation in children. The TCRbeta library was prepared with unique molecular identifiers. Using its own MiXCR run on the PCR reads, TCRdb lists one record per CDR3 protein. This repertoire shows approximately 520,000 distinct CDR3 sequences, approximately 30% found once; its top ten account for about 2.3%. Sequencing was performed on PBMCs from the stem cell graft donor, taken from the stem cell graft. Source of these receptors: a human donor who donated a stem cell graft to a child with aplastic anemia.

The chain combines TRBV7-8 with TRBJ2-7; 14 nucleotides match TRBD2. Unmatched junction bases numbered 4, after V lost 3 bases and J lost 3 bases. CDR1 is SGHVS and CDR2 is FQNEAQ in the germline V gene. This CDR3 spans 16 amino acids. This CDR3 is CASSFGTSGSLYEQYF. The CDR3 DNA sequence: TGTGCCAGCAGCTTCGGGACTAGCGGGAGTCTCTACGAGCAGTACTTC.

The chain has TRBV29-1 and TRBJ1-1, with D perhaps TRBD1 (5 bases). This CDR3 comprises 15 residues. V gave up 7 bases and J gave up 4 bases, with 22 bases separating them. Germline CDR1 SQVTM, CDR2 ANQGSEA. CDR3 sequence reads: CSAPRGNRLGTEAFF. DNA for the CDR3: TGCAGCGCCCCGCGGGGCAACCGGTTGGGCACTGAAGCTTTCTTT.

The gene calls are TRBV12-3 or TRBV12-4 and TRBJ2-2; no firm D call. The CDR3 length is 17 residues. CDR3 DNA: TGTGGTTTTAGAGGACCCCGGAGCGAAAGGAACACCGGGGAGCTGTTTTTT. Its translation is CGFRGPRSERNTGELFF.

The V gene is TRBV29-1, the J gene TRBJ2-5; 8 bases are shared with TRBD1. The germline CDR1 and CDR2 sequences are SQVTM and ANQGSEA. CDR3 length: 16 residues. The trim removed 6 bases at V and 0 bases at J, leaving 12 bases unmatched. DNA for the CDR3: TGCAGCGTCGATGCCAGGGACAGGTCGTACCAAGAGACCCAGTACTTC. Translated: CSVDARDRSYQETQYF.

This clonotype has more than one count but fewer than ten. The gene calls are TRBV5-6 and TRBJ1-2; 7 bases are a match to TRBD1. Germline lookup yields CDR1 SGHDT and CDR2 YYEEEE. Germline trimming cut 9 bases from V and 4 bases from J; bases unmatched to any gene: 12. This CDR3 has 14 amino acids. DNA of the CDR3: TGTGCCACCGCAACCGGGACAGCAGTCTATGGCTACACCTTC. Protein product: CATATGTAVYGYTF. The entire variable domain, with the rest obtained from reference TRBV5-6 and TRBJ1-2, is as follows: DAGVTQSPTHLIKTRGQQVTLRCSPKSGHDTVSWYQQALGQGPQFIFQYYEEEERQRGNFPDRFSGHQFPNYSSELNVNALLLGDSALYLCATATGTAVYGYTFGSGTRLTVV.

This rearrangement joins TRBV5-6 to TRBJ2-5; the D gene is possibly TRBD1 (5 bases). The CDR3 is made up of 16 amino acids. CDR1 is SGHDT and CDR2 is YYEEEE in the germline V gene. The V gene lost 4 bases and the J gene lost 1 base, with 17 bases spanning the gap. The CDR3 DNA follows: TGTGCCAGCAGCCAGGAAGGGGCGGCGGCCCAAGAGACCCAGTACTTC. It codes for CASSQEGAAAQETQYF.

This clonotype was detected only a few times. The V call is TRBV21-1, the J call TRBJ2-7. TRBV21-1 corresponds to a pseudogene. This CDR3 has 14 residues. DNA for the CDR3: TGTGCCAGCAGCGGACGACAGGGCCCCTACGAGCAGTACGTC. It translates to CASSGRQGPYEQYV.

This clonotype turned up a few times. The rearrangement uses TRBV7-6 and TRBJ2-3, with 7 bases lining up with TRBD2. This CDR3 is 15 amino acids long. From germline, CDR1 is SGHVS and CDR2 FNYEAQ. V gave up 5 bases and J gave up 4 bases; unmatched junction bases: 9. CDR3 protein: CASSRLALMADTQYF. The CDR3 nucleotides are TGTGCCAGCAGCCGACTAGCATTAATGGCAGATACGCAGTATTTT. Based on the CDR3 plus reference TRBV7-6 and TRBJ2-3, the full variable domain is GAGVSQSPRYKVTKRGQDVALRCDPISGHVSLYWYRQALGQGPEFLTYFNYEAQQDKSGLPNDRFSAERPEGSISTLTIQRTEQRDSAMYRCASSRLALMADTQYFGPGTRLTVL.

This clonotype was observed a handful of times. The rearrangement uses TRBV19 and TRBJ1-2; 8 nucleotides agree with TRBD1. The J segment lost 3 bases and the V segment lost 7 bases, leaving 4 bases of the junction unmatched. Germline-derived CDR1 and CDR2 are LNHDA and SQIVND (reference sequence). There are 13 residues in the CDR3. CDR3 loop: CASTDRGDYGYTF. The CDR3 DNA reads as TGTGCCAGTACCGACAGGGGAGACTATGGCTACACCTTC.

This clonotype was seen a handful of times. CDR3 region: CASSESDYEQYV. DNA for the CDR3: TGCGCCAGCAGTGAGTCGGACTACGAGCAGTACGTC. J is TRBJ2-7 and V is TRBV10-1; no firm D call. V gave up 0 bases and J gave up 3 bases, with 3 bases separating them. In germline, CDR1 is WNHNN, CDR2 SYGVQD (reference sequence). The CDR3 sequence is 12 residues long.

V gene TRBV7-2 combines with J gene TRBJ1-3, with TRBD1 as a possible D gene (5 bases). This CDR3 spans 13 amino acids. Germline CDR1 is SGHTA and CDR2 is FQGNSA. V was cut by 6 bases and J by 0 bases, with 6 bases left in between. This CDR3 is CASSGTSGNTIYF. CDR3 sequence (DNA): TGTGCCAGCAGTGGGACCTCTGGAAACACCATATATTTT.

The rearrangement joins TRBV12-3 or TRBV12-4 to TRBJ2-1; either TRBD1 or TRBD2 may fit D (5 bases each). V lost 5 bases and J lost 8, with 19 bases in between. The CDR3 consists of 15 residues. The CDR3 DNA is TGTGCCAGCAGTCGACAGAATTCGAGGGGTGATGAGCAGTTCTTC. Translated: CASSRQNSRGDEQFF.

The V and J genes are TRBV5-5 and TRBJ1-5; tentatively, D is TRBD1 (5 bases). V was trimmed by 3 bases and J by 6 bases, leaving 13 bases between them. The germline gives CDR1 SGHKS, CDR2 YYEKEE (reference sequence). The CDR3 is 14 residues long. The CDR3 is CASSWGGRGQPQHF. In DNA, the CDR3 is TGTGCCAGCAGCTGGGGGGGGAGGGGTCAGCCCCAGCATTTT.

With respect to this clonotype: A read error may produce the germline difference seen at one junction end. The V call is TRBV20-1, the J call TRBJ1-3; 10 bases line up with TRBD1. Germline CDR1 and CDR2: DFQATT and SNEGSKA (reference sequence). The CDR3 runs to 17 residues. The CDR3 DNA follows: TGCTGTGCTAGGGGGGGGACAGGGGCACTAGGGGGAAACACCATATATTTT. Translating gives CCARGGTGALGGNTIYF.

The chain uses TRBV7-9 and TRBJ1-3; the D is unclear. Deletions cut 1 base from V and 4 bases from J, with 11 bases between. The germline V gene encodes CDR1 SEHNR and CDR2 FQNEAQ (reference sequence). The CDR3 spans 15 residues. The CDR3, as DNA: TGTGCCAGCAGCTTAGAATCAGTCGGCGGAAACACCATATATTTT. Protein sequence: CASSLESVGGNTIYF.

This clonotype turned up a few times. This sequence joins TRBV7-3 and TRBJ2-1; D may be TRBD2 (6 bases). This CDR3 has 17 residues. Germline assignment: CDR1 SGHTA and CDR2 FQGTGA. Trimming took off 0 bases at V and 0 bases at J, with 12 bases between the two ends. The CDR3 bases are TGTGCCAGCAGCTTAACGGGGGGAGCGAGCTCCTACAATGAGCAGTTCTTC. This translates into CASSLTGGASSYNEQFF.

CDR3 bases: TGCAGCGTGAATGATGTACAAGAGACCCAGTACTTC. This encodes CSVNDVQETQYF. The chain has TRBV29-1 and TRBJ2-5; D gene uncertain. Germline V gene sequence: CDR1 SQVTM, CDR2 ANQGSEA. The CDR3 is 12 residues long. The V and J ends lost 6 bases and 2 bases respectively, with 10 bases between them.

The CDR3 loop reads CSATSPNTGELFF. The CDR3 region has the DNA TGCAGTGCTACCAGTCCGAACACCGGGGAGCTGTTTTTT. The V gene is TRBV20-1, the J gene TRBJ2-2; D remains ambiguous. CDR1 is DFQATT, CDR2 SNEGSKA, per germline (reference sequence). The V end lost 4 bases, the J end lost 0 bases, and 6 bases lay between the germline ends. The CDR3 has 13 amino acids.

This clonotype was observed a few times. The chain links TRBV7-2 to TRBJ2-7; TRBD2 agrees at 7 bases. Germline V gene data show CDR1 as SGHTA and CDR2 as FQGNSA. The length of the CDR3 is 14 residues. Losses at the gene ends were 1 base for V and 6 bases for J; bases not matched to a gene: 6. The CDR3 DNA reads TGTGCCAGCAGCTTAGAGGCGGGAGTTAGCGAGCAGTACTTC. Translated, it gives CASSLEAGVSEQYF.

This rearrangement joins TRBV5-6 to TRBJ2-5; 10 bases agree with TRBD2. The CDR3 sequence is 14 residues long. Per germline, CDR1 SGHDT and CDR2 YYEEEE. V was clipped by 4 bases and J by 9 bases; unmatched bases: 9. DNA of the CDR3: TGTGCCAGCAGCCTGGGACTAGCGTTCGGGGCCCAGTACTTC. It yields the protein CASSLGLAFGAQYF.

A remark on this clonotype: Mismatch with germline at one junction end may stem from a read error. The chain joins TRBV2 to TRBJ2-3; unclear D gene. CDR3 size: 13 residues. Looked up from germline, CDR1 is SNHLY and CDR2 is FYNNEI. The CDR3 DNA reads as TGTGCCATCAGTGAAGCACGAGGCATTACGCAGTATTTT. Its translation is CAISEARGITQYF.

This chain links TRBV4-3 with TRBJ2-7; TRBD1 is a possible D gene (5 bases). The CDR3 extends over 15 amino acids. The germline V gene has CDR1 LGHNA and CDR2 YSLEER. V was shortened by 0 bases and J by 5 bases, with 14 bases between the two germline ends. DNA for the CDR3: TGCGCCAGCAGCCAAGAGGACGCAGGGCGCGACGAGCAGTACTTC. Its translation: CASSQEDAGRDEQYF.

The chain couples TRBV2 to TRBJ1-3; TRBD1 aligns across 7 bases. The CDR3 extends over 14 amino acids. Germline V lookup: CDR1 SNHLY, CDR2 FYNNEI. The ends lost 7 bases at V and 4 bases at J; junction bases unmatched: 7. DNA for the CDR3: TGTGCCAGCACCCTCGGAGGGGGCGGAAACACCATATATTTT. It translates to CASTLGGGGNTIYF.

This clonotype was seen only a few times. The rearrangement joins TRBV20-1 to TRBJ2-1; unclear D gene. The CDR3 runs to 13 residues. In germline, CDR1 is DFQATT, CDR2 SNEGSKA (reference sequence). V lost 7 bases, J lost 6 bases, and 16 bases lay in between. The CDR3 loop is CSVRSQSFNEQFF. In DNA form, the CDR3 reads TGCAGTGTGAGGTCACAGAGCTTCAATGAGCAGTTCTTC.

This chain connects TRBV20-1 to TRBJ2-2; D is possibly TRBD1 (7 bases). The CDR3 length is 16 residues. Per germline, CDR1 DFQATT and CDR2 SNEGSKA (reference sequence). V was trimmed by 5 bases and J by 1 base, leaving 17 bases between them. The CDR3 here is CSAPGGTEKNTGELFF. The CDR3 nucleotides are TGCAGTGCTCCAGGGGGGACAGAGAAGAACACCGGGGAGCTGTTTTTT.

V is TRBV19 and J is TRBJ2-3; D uncertain. The CDR3 contains 16 residues. Germline V gene lookup returns CDR1 LNHDA and CDR2 SQIVND (reference sequence). Between the trimmed V and J ends, which lost 3 bases and 2 bases, there was a span of 15 bases. Here the CDR3 reads CASSIGYVTPTDTQYF. The CDR3 DNA follows: TGTGCCAGTAGTATCGGCTATGTAACCCCCACAGATACGCAGTATTTT.